The 10 T cell receptor beta chains below come from one sample, sequenced in a study of CD8 T cell repertoires and HIV-1 epitope variants (TCRdb year 2020). These receptors have no identified antigens. The method was the immunoSEQ multiplex PCR assay. Drawn from immuneACCESS, this table holds only the in-frame rearrangements with V and J called that TCRdb kept. Clones are partly lost; checked studies trace under half to an unresolved V gene and leave the rest unexplained. In all, the sample holds under 7,000 clones, and around 66% of those were seen once. The top ten hold approximately 47% of the sample. Sequences were obtained from cultured CD8+ T cells derived from PBMCs. The receptors shown here come from a male donor with HIV.

By its share, this clone is medium-sized. V gene TRBV28 combines with J gene TRBJ1-2; 10 nucleotides agree with TRBD1. Germline V gene lookup returns CDR1 MDHEN and CDR2 SYDVKM. The CDR3 has 17 residues. V shed 7 bases and J 4 bases; nucleotides not matched to a gene: 15. DNA for the CDR3: TGTGCCAGCACCCCCGGGGACAGGGGACCCTACGGCTATGGCTACACCTTC. This codes for CASTPGDRGPYGYGYTF.

The chain is built from TRBV5-4 and TRBJ2-1, with D possibly called TRBD1 or TRBD2 (7 bases each). V was clipped by 5 bases and J by 15 bases, with 24 bases between them. CDR1 and CDR2 (germline): SGHNT, YYREEE (reference sequence). This CDR3 contains 14 residues. CDR3 sequence: CASRGTASGLPPFF. The CDR3 DNA sequence: TGTGCCAGCAGAGGGACAGCTAGCGGTCTACCCCCGTTCTTC.

DNA of the CDR3: TGTGCCACCCGCCGTGAGGGCGGGGGCTCCTACAATGAGCAGTTCTTC. As protein: CATRREGGGSYNEQFF. V gene TRBV6-6 combines with J gene TRBJ2-1; 7 nucleotides match TRBD2. CDR1 MNHNY and CDR2 SVGAGI come from the germline V gene (reference sequence). The CDR3 runs 16 residues. V dropped 10 bases and J dropped 0; count of bases not matched to a gene: 12.

The sample holds one count of this clone. This chain connects TRBV5-4 to TRBJ1-1, with D possibly matching TRBD1 (5 bases). This CDR3 region has 15 residues. CDR1 and CDR2 (germline): SGHNT, YYREEE (reference sequence). The V end was cut by 1 base, the J end by 5 bases, with 15 bases between. CDR3 sequence reads: CASSLRGNSGTEAFF. The CDR3 DNA follows: TGTGCCAGCAGCTTGCGGGGGAATTCCGGTACTGAAGCTTTCTTT.

The gene calls are TRBV4-2 and TRBJ2-7, with D perhaps TRBD1 (5 bases). V was trimmed by 3 bases and J by 2 bases, leaving 17 bases between them. Germline V lookup: CDR1 LGHNA, CDR2 YNFKEQ. There are 16 residues in the CDR3. CDR3 bases: TGTGCCAGCAGCCACACAGTGGGGCAGTTAACCTACGAGCAGTACTTC. Protein: CASSHTVGQLTYEQYF.

The gene calls are TRBV28 and TRBJ2-7; 8 nucleotides match TRBD1. Unmatched junction bases numbered 6, after V lost 6 bases and J lost 2 bases. CDR1 is MDHEN and CDR2 is SYDVKM in the germline V gene. CDR3 length equals 14 residues. This CDR3 reads CASSSGTGTYEQYF. The CDR3 DNA reads TGTGCCAGCAGCTCCGGGACAGGTACCTACGAGCAGTACTTC.

The chain employs TRBV27 and TRBJ2-5, with D unclear. This CDR3 is built from 15 residues. The V gene's germline CDR1 is MNHEY and CDR2 SMNVEV (reference sequence). The V end was cut by 6 bases, the J end by 5 bases, with 19 bases between. Written as DNA, the CDR3 is TGTGCCAGCAGCCACACCCGGACGGTTGGCGAGACCCAGTACTTC. Translating it yields CASSHTRTVGETQYF.

V usage is TRBV6-5 and J usage is TRBJ2-7; 11 bases are a match to TRBD2. The CDR3 totals 15 residues. CDR1 and CDR2 (germline): MNHEY, SVGAGI. V trimming: 10 bases; J trimming: 4 bases; junction bases outside the gene matches: 12. CDR3 in DNA: TGTGCCACCTTTCTGAGAACTAGCGGGAGTTACGAGCAGTACTTC. This codes for CATFLRTSGSYEQYF.

The genes are TRBV4-3 and TRBJ2-3; possible D gene TRBD2, 5 bases. This CDR3 spans 16 amino acids. V shed 0 bases and J shed 0 bases, with 10 bases lying between them. Germline V CDR1 and CDR2: LGHNA, YSLEER. For the CDR3, the DNA is TGCGCCAGCAGCCAAGATGCGGGTGGGAGCACAGATACGCAGTATTTT. Protein product: CASSQDAGGSTDTQYF.

This sequence joins TRBV28 and TRBJ2-1; 8 bases match TRBD1. Trimming took 6 bases from V and 0 from J; bases not matched to a gene: 16. Germline V gives CDR1 MDHEN, CDR2 SYDVKM. The CDR3 length is 19 residues. CDR3 protein: CASSETTGDGGSSYNEQFF. CDR3 DNA: TGTGCCAGCAGCGAAACGACAGGGGACGGGGGTAGCTCCTACAATGAGCAGTTCTTC.